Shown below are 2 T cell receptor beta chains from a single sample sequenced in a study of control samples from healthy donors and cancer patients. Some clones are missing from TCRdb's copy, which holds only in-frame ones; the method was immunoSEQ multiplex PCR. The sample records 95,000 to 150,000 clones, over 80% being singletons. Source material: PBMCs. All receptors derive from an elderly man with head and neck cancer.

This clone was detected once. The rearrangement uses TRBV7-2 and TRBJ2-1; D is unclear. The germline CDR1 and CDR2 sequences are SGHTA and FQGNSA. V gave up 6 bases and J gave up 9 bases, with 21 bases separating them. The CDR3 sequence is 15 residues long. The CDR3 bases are TGTGCCAGCAGTAGTTTGGCGCACCGCCGTACTGAGCAGTTCTTC. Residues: CASSSLAHRRTEQFF.

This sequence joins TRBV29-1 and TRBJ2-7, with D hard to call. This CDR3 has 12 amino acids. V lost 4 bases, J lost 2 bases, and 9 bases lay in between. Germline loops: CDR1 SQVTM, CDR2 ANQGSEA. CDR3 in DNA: TGCAGCGTTGCTGGGGATACCTACGAGCAGTACTTC. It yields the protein CSVAGDTYEQYF.